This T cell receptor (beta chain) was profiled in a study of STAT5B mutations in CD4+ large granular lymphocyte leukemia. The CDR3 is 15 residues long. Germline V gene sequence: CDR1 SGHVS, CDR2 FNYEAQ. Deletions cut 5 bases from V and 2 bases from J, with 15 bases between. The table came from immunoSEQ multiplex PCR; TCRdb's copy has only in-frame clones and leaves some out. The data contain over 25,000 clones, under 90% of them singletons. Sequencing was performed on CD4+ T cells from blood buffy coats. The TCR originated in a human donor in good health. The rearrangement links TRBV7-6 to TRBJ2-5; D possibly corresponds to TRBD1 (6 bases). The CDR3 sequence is CASSPSGAPQETQYF. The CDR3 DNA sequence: TGTGCCAGCAGCCCCTCAGGGGCCCCACAAGAGACCCAGTACTTC. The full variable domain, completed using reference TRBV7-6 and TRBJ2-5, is GAGVSQSPRYKVTKRGQDVALRCDPISGHVSLYWYRQALGQGPEFLTYFNYEAQQDKSGLPNDRFSAERPEGSISTLTIQRTEQRDSAMYRCASSPSGAPQETQYFGPGTRLLVL.